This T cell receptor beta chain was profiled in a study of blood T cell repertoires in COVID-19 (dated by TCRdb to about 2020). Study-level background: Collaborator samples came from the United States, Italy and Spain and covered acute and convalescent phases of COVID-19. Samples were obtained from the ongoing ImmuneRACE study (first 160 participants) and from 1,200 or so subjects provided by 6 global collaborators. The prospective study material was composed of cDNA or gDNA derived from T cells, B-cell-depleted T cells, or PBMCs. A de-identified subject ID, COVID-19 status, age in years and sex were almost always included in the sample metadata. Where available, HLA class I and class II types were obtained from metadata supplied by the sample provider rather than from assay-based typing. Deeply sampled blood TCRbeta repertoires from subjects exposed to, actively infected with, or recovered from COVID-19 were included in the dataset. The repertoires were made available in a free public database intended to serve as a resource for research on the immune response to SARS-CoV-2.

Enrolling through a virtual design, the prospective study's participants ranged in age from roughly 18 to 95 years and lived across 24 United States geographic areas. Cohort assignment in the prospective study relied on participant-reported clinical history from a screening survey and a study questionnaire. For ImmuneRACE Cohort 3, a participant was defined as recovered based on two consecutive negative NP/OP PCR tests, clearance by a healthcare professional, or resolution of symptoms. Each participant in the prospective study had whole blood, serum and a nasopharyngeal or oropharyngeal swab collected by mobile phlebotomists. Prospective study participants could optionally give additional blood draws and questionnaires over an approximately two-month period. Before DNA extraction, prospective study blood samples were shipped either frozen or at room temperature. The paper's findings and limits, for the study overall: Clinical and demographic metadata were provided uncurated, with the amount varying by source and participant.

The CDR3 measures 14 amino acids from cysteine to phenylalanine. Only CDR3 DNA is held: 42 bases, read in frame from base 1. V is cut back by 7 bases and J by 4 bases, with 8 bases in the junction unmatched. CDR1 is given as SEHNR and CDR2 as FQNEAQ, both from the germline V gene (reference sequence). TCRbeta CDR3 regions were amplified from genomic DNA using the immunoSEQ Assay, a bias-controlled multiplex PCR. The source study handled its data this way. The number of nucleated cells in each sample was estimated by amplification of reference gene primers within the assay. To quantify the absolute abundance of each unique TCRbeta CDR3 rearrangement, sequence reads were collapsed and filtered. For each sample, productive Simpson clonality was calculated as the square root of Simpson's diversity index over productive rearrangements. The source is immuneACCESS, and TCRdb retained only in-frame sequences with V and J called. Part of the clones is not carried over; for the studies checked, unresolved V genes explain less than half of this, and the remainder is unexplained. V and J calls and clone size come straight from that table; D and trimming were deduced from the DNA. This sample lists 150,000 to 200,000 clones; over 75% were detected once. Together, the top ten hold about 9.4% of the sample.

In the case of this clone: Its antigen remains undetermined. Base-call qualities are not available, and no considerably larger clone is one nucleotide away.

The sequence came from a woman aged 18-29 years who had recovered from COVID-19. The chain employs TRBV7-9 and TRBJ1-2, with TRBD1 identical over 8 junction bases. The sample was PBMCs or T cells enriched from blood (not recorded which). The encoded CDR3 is CASTQQGAGYGYTF. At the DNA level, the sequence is TGTGCCAGCACCCAGCAGGGGGCTGGCTATGGCTACACCTTC.